Shown below are 22 T cell receptor beta chains from a single sample sequenced in a study of post-analysis software for immune sequencing data. General study findings and limits: Comparison of patients with controls showed 5 or 6 TRBV segments more frequent in patients, TRBV5-6, TRBV5-1 and TRBV20-1 among them.

These TCRs' antigens remain unknown. Prepared libraries of TCR beta cDNA carried unique molecular identifiers. MiXCR was run by TCRdb on the PCR reads, yielding one entry per CDR3 protein. The profile shows 700,000 to 800,000 distinct CDR3 sequences, roughly 27% of them singletons. Sequences were obtained from blood. The source is a girl under 18 with multiple sclerosis.

This clonotype has just a few counts. V gene TRBV6-5 combines with J gene TRBJ1-2; perhaps TRBD1 as D (5 bases). There are 17 residues in the CDR3. V gave up 1 base and J gave up 0 bases, with 15 bases separating them. CDR1 and CDR2 (germline): MNHEY, SVGAGI. CDR3 nucleotide sequence: TGTGCCAGCAGTTACTACTCAGTAACAGGCCCTAACTATGGCTACACCTTC. It specifies CASSYYSVTGPNYGYTF.

This clonotype occurred many times. The chain recombines TRBV7-9 with TRBJ2-1, with D unclear. CDR1 SEHNR and CDR2 FQNEAQ come from the germline V gene (reference sequence). V was clipped by 1 base and J by 6 bases, with 4 bases between them. This CDR3 comprises 12 residues. DNA for the CDR3: TGTGCCAGCAGCTTAGAAAGCAATGAGCAGTTCTTC. Translation gives CASSLESNEQFF.

This clonotype appeared once. The rearrangement joins TRBV2 to TRBJ2-2; D unclear. This CDR3 is 16 amino acids long. Germline V gene sequence: CDR1 SNHLY, CDR2 FYNNEI. The V and J ends lost 0 bases and 2 bases respectively, with 10 bases between them. The CDR3 DNA is TGTGCCAGCAGTGAAGCGCTAATCGCTAACACCGGGGAGCTGTTTTTT. Translating gives CASSEALIANTGELFF.

This chain links TRBV9 with TRBJ2-7; perhaps TRBD2 as D (5 bases). The germline V gene has CDR1 SGDLS and CDR2 YYNGEE. Trimming shortened V by 4 bases and J by 1 base, and 18 bases separated the two germline ends. The CDR3 sequence is 16 residues long. The CDR3 coding sequence is TGTGCCAGCAGCCCCTCCCCGGGGATTCCGTCCTACGAGCAGTACTTC. Translation: CASSPSPGIPSYEQYF.

Turning to this clonotype: At one end the junction does not follow the germline gene, possibly because of a read error. The V call is TRBV4-3, the J call TRBJ2-1; 7 bases are a match to TRBD2. The CDR3 spans 14 residues. Germline V lookup: CDR1 LGHNA, CDR2 YSLEER. The CDR3 bases are TGCGCCAGCAGCCAGGGGGGGTCCTACAATGAGAAGTTCTTC. Encoded protein: CASSQGGSYNEKFF.

This chain uses TRBV18 with TRBJ2-4; 9 bases fit TRBD2. The closer fit of TRBJ2-7 to the DNA end suggests the J call may be wrong. Germline V lookup: CDR1 KGHSH, CDR2 LQKENI. The CDR3 runs 15 residues. The CDR3 nucleotides are TGTGCCAGCTCAACAGGGACTAGCAGAGGCTACGAGCAGTACTTC. Its translation is CASSTGTSRGYEQYF.

This chain links TRBV15 with TRBJ1-5, with 8 bases aligning to TRBD1. There are 14 residues in the CDR3. Germline CDR1 is LNHNV and CDR2 is YYDKDF (reference sequence). The junction had 1 base not matched to a gene; V was cut back by 3 bases and J by 3 bases. The CDR3 spells CATSRDRVNQPQHF. CDR3 DNA: TGTGCCACCAGCAGGGACAGGGTCAATCAGCCCCAGCATTTT.

This CDR3 reads CSASPKGQGGDEQYF. In DNA, the CDR3 is TGCAGTGCTAGCCCGAAAGGACAGGGTGGGGACGAGCAGTACTTC. The rearrangement joins TRBV20-1 to TRBJ2-5; the match to TRBD1 covers 8 bases. The J call may be incorrect, as the DNA end agrees better with TRBJ2-7. The CDR3 loop spans 15 amino acids. Germline values: CDR1 DFQATT, CDR2 SNEGSKA (reference sequence).

A note on this clonotype: A far larger clone is just one base off, so this is likely a read error. The chain carries TRBV7-2 and TRBJ2-5; D is uncertain. This CDR3 has 12 amino acids. Germline V gene data show CDR1 as SGHTA and CDR2 as FQGNSA. CDR3 in amino acids: CASSPTQGTQYF. CDR3 sequence (DNA): TGTGCCAGCAGCCCCACCCAAGGGACCCAGTACTTC.

CDR3 nucleotide sequence: TGCGCCAGCAGCCAATCCCCGGGACAGGGAGGTCAGCCCCAGCATTTT. It is translated as CASSQSPGQGGQPQHF. The chain couples TRBV4-3 to TRBJ1-5; 9 positions match TRBD1. The CDR3 runs 16 residues. CDR1 and CDR2 (germline): LGHNA, YSLEER. Trimming cost V 2 bases and J 6 bases; bases outside gene matches: 8.

This chain connects TRBV27 to TRBJ1-5, with D possibly being TRBD1 (5 bases). The CDR3 has 17 amino acids. V lost 3 bases to trimming and J lost 3 bases, with 18 bases between them. Germline CDR1 reads MNHEY; CDR2 reads SMNVEV (reference sequence). In nucleotides, the CDR3 is TGTGCCAGCAGTTTCCGCTCGACAAGGGGCGTCAATCAGCCCCAGCATTTT. Translation: CASSFRSTRGVNQPQHF.

V usage is TRBV9 and J usage is TRBJ1-2; D gene uncertain. V shed 0 bases and J shed 6 bases, with 12 bases lying between them. The CDR3 has 14 amino acids. Germline V lookup: CDR1 SGDLS, CDR2 YYNGEE. The DNA of the CDR3 is TGTGCCAGCAGCGTAGTCCGGGAGTACGATGGCTACACCTTC. Protein: CASSVVREYDGYTF.

The V call is TRBV7-2, the J call TRBJ2-3, with TRBD2 identical over 7 bases. Germline V lookup: CDR1 SGHTA, CDR2 FQGNSA. With 1 base clipped from V and 1 base from J, the junction kept 8 bases outside the gene matches. The CDR3 covers 17 residues. In DNA, the CDR3 is TGTGCCAGCAGCTTAGTGGGACTACCTTTTGGCACAGATACGCAGTATTTT. Amino acids: CASSLVGLPFGTDTQYF.

The J gene is TRBJ2-1, the V gene TRBV25-1, with 8 bases aligning to TRBD1. Trimming took 6 bases from V and 6 from J; bases not matched to a gene: 10. The CDR3 contains 15 residues. CDR1 and CDR2 from the germline V gene are MGHDK and SYGVNS. The CDR3 bases are TGTGCCAGCAGCAGTAGGACAGGGTTGGGCAATGAGCAGTTCTTC. It is translated as CASSSRTGLGNEQFF.

This chain joins TRBV5-1 and TRBJ2-1; D is perhaps TRBD1 or TRBD2 (5 bases each). This CDR3 contains 13 residues. Trimming left V 4 bases short and J 6 bases short, with 11 bases between. The germline V gene has CDR1 SGHRS and CDR2 YFSETQ. The CDR3, as DNA: TGCGCCAGCAGCGGCACTAGGGGCAATGAGCAGTTCTTC. This gives the protein CASSGTRGNEQFF.

The V gene is TRBV15, the J gene TRBJ1-5; 9 positions match TRBD1. The CDR3 covers 16 residues. The V and J ends lost 0 bases and 6 bases, in that order; junction bases with no gene match: 6. Germline loops: CDR1 LNHNV, CDR2 YYDKDF (reference sequence). DNA for the CDR3: TGTGCCACCAGCAGAGAGCGGACAGGGGCAGGTCAGCCCCAGCATTTT. Encoded protein: CATSRERTGAGQPQHF.

There are a few counts of this clonotype. CDR3 DNA: TGTGCCAGCAGTGAACAGGGAGGGGACTATGGCTACACCTTC. Its protein is CASSEQGGDYGYTF. The rearrangement links TRBV12-3 or TRBV12-4 to TRBJ1-2; the D gene is possibly TRBD1 (6 bases). The CDR3 is made up of 14 amino acids. The ends were cut back, 5 bases at V and 3 bases at J, with 13 bases in the middle.

This clonotype was recorded a few times. This rearrangement joins TRBV6-1 to TRBJ2-7; D not resolved. Trimming removed 8 bases at V and 6 bases at J, with 32 bases between. Germline CDR1 reads MNHNS; CDR2 reads SASEGT. This CDR3 region has 18 residues. The CDR3 DNA sequence: TGTGCCAGCGGCACTAACGTCCGACTCATTAAAATGGACGGCGAGCAGTACTTC. Translation: CASGTNVRLIKMDGEQYF.

The rearrangement joins TRBV12-3 or TRBV12-4 to TRBJ2-1, with TRBD2 matching over 9 bases. CDR3 length equals 16 residues. V was pared by 2 bases and J by 7 bases, with 9 bases of the junction left unmatched. For the CDR3, the DNA is TGTGCCAGCAGTTTATTGGTCCTAGCGGGGAAAAATGAGCAGTTCTTC. This codes for CASSLLVLAGKNEQFF.

This chain uses TRBV6-6 with TRBJ2-7, with 7 bases fitting TRBD2. This CDR3 has 17 residues. CDR1 and CDR2 (germline): MNHNY, SVGAGI (reference sequence). Trimming at V came to 0 bases and at J to 10 bases, leaving 18 bases not matched to a gene. The CDR3 loop reads CASSYSLAAGNFGTQYF. The CDR3 region has the DNA TGTGCCAGCAGTTACTCGTTGGCAGCGGGGAATTTTGGCACCCAGTACTTC.

The chain links TRBV5-1 to TRBJ2-1; D not certain. V shed 4 bases and J shed 2 bases, with 10 bases lying between them. Germline loops: CDR1 SGHRS, CDR2 YFSETQ. This CDR3 contains 14 residues. The chain's CDR3 is CASSPTSAYNEQFF. Written as DNA, the CDR3 is TGCGCCAGCAGCCCCACGTCCGCCTACAATGAGCAGTTCTTC.

The chain carries TRBV6-5 and TRBJ1-2; TRBD1 agrees at 7 bases. CDR1 and CDR2 from the germline V gene are MNHEY and SVGAGI. With V trimmed by 2 bases and J by 8 bases, 5 bases remained unmatched. The CDR3 covers 13 residues. The CDR3 protein is CASSYDRDGGYTF. The DNA of the CDR3 is TGTGCCAGCAGTTACGACAGGGACGGGGGCTACACCTTC.